These 26 T cell receptor beta chains were all obtained from the same sample, sequenced in a study of shared clonotypes between healthy human individuals. This table comes from immunoSEQ multiplex PCR, and its TCRdb copy is limited to in-frame clones, with some not included. The data contain some 900,000 clones, over 75% of them seen just once; the ten biggest clones take up approximately 1.5%. Material for sequencing was memory CD4+ T cells sorted from blood. Subset noted: CD45RA-negative fraction. The receptors shown here come from a man between 18 and 35 years old in good health.

J is TRBJ2-2 and V is TRBV15, with 7 bases identical to TRBD1. Germline V lookup: CDR1 LNHNV, CDR2 YYDKDF (reference sequence). With V trimmed by 3 bases and J by 4 bases, 5 bases remained unmatched. This CDR3 region has 15 residues. The CDR3 DNA reads as TGTGCCACCAGCAGGGCAGGGGGTGTCACCGGGGAGCTGTTTTTT. It encodes CATSRAGGVTGELFF.

This clone was seen a handful of times. The chain employs TRBV6-5 and TRBJ2-6; D gene unclear. The CDR3 is 15 residues long. CDR1 is MNHEY and CDR2 is SVGAGI in the germline V gene. Trimming removed 6 bases from V and 2 bases from J, with 11 bases in between. The CDR3 DNA reads as TGTGCCAGCAGCACTACCGGAACTGGGGCCAACGTCCTGACTTTC. It yields the protein CASSTTGTGANVLTF.

The J gene is TRBJ1-1, the V gene TRBV11-2; D is ambiguous. Germline CDR1 is SGHAT and CDR2 is FQNNGV. V was shortened by 5 bases and J by 6 bases, with 13 bases between the two germline ends. CDR3 length: 13 amino acids. The CDR3 spells CASSPTNNAEAFF. The CDR3 DNA sequence: TGTGCCAGCAGCCCGACAAATAACGCTGAAGCTTTCTTT.

The chain employs TRBV18 and TRBJ2-5; possible D gene TRBD2, 5 bases. CDR3 length equals 13 residues. V gave up 2 bases and J gave up 5 bases, with 9 bases separating them. Germline V gives CDR1 KGHSH, CDR2 LQKENI. The CDR3 DNA sequence: TGTGCCAGCTCACCATCGCGAGGGGAGACCCAGTACTTC. This sequence encodes CASSPSRGETQYF. Based on the CDR3 plus reference TRBV18 and TRBJ2-5, the full variable domain is NAGVMQNPRHLVRRRGQEARLRCSPMKGHSHVYWYRQLPEEGLKFMVYLQKENIIDESGMPKERFSAEFPKEGPSILRIQQVVRGDSAAYFCASSPSRGETQYFGPGTRLLVL.

The V and J genes are TRBV10-2 and TRBJ2-1, with 7 positions matching TRBD2. The J segment lost 1 base and the V segment lost 7 bases, leaving 4 bases of the junction unmatched. The CDR3 has 14 residues. The germline V gene has CDR1 WSHSY and CDR2 SAAADI. For the CDR3, the DNA is TGCGCCAGCAAGCCGGGACTATCCTACAATGAGCAGTTCTTC. Translated: CASKPGLSYNEQFF.

The rearrangement joins TRBV28 to TRBJ2-7, with D hard to call. The germline V and J ends were trimmed by 1 base and 7 bases, with 11 bases remaining between them. Germline values: CDR1 MDHEN, CDR2 SYDVKM. The CDR3 is 13 amino acids. CDR3 sequence (DNA): TGTGCCAGCAGTTTATCAGGATTCCGGGAGCAGTACTTC. It codes for CASSLSGFREQYF.

This rearrangement joins TRBV28 to TRBJ2-5; TRBD2 is a possible D gene (5 bases). The CDR3 loop spans 12 amino acids. CDR1 and CDR2 from the germline V gene are MDHEN and SYDVKM. V gave up 6 bases and J gave up 9 bases, with 14 bases separating them. For the CDR3, the DNA is TGTGCCAGCAGCGGCCGGGCAGCGGCCCAGTACTTC. Protein product: CASSGRAAAQYF.

Points on this clone: Other DNA sequences in this specimen translate into the identical CDR3. The chain carries TRBV18 and TRBJ1-2, with D perhaps TRBD1 (6 bases). Trimming stripped 3 bases from V and 2 bases from J, with 7 bases between. Germline V CDR1 and CDR2: KGHSH, LQKENI. The CDR3 length is 13 residues. The CDR3 region is CASSPQGNYGYTF. The CDR3 DNA follows: TGTGCCAGCTCACCCCAGGGGAACTATGGCTACACCTTC. Combining the CDR3 with reference TRBV18 and TRBJ1-2 gives the whole variable domain NAGVMQNPRHLVRRRGQEARLRCSPMKGHSHVYWYRQLPEEGLKFMVYLQKENIIDESGMPKERFSAEFPKEGPSILRIQQVVRGDSAAYFCASSPQGNYGYTFGSGTRLTVV.

The chain recombines TRBV28 with TRBJ2-5; perhaps TRBD2 as D (7 bases). The V end was cut by 7 bases, the J end by 5 bases, with 20 bases between. The CDR3 runs 15 residues. Germline loops: CDR1 MDHEN, CDR2 SYDVKM. CDR3 sequence: CASTTHGGQRETQYF. DNA of the CDR3: TGTGCCAGCACCACCCACGGGGGGCAGAGGGAGACCCAGTACTTC.

V and J are TRBV10-1 and TRBJ2-1; D call uncertain. The CDR3 has 15 residues. With 3 bases removed from V and 0 bases from J, the gap between germline ends came to 9 bases. In germline, CDR1 is WNHNN, CDR2 SYGVQD (reference sequence). The chain's CDR3 is CASSESRRSYNEQFF. The CDR3 DNA is TGCGCCAGCAGTGAAAGTCGGCGCTCCTACAATGAGCAGTTCTTC.

Notes on this clone: Other DNA sequences in the sample encode the same CDR3. The chain couples TRBV6-1 to TRBJ1-4; TRBD1 might be the D (6 bases). There are 15 residues in the CDR3. With 2 bases removed from V and 8 bases from J, the gap between germline ends came to 15 bases. The germline gives CDR1 MNHNS, CDR2 SASEGT. The CDR3: CASSEIRGSGEKLFF. In DNA form, the CDR3 reads TGTGCCAGCAGTGAAATCAGGGGAAGTGGGGAAAAACTGTTTTTT.

V and J are TRBV28 and TRBJ1-6; 10 nucleotides match TRBD1. The J segment lost 7 bases and the V segment lost 6 bases, leaving 6 bases of the junction unmatched. The CDR3 is made up of 15 amino acids. The germline V gene encodes CDR1 MDHEN and CDR2 SYDVKM. CDR3 bases: TGTGCCAGCAGCCGCGGACAGGGGGGCAATTCACCCCTCCACTTT. Translation: CASSRGQGGNSPLHF.

The chain uses TRBV5-1 and TRBJ1-4; TRBD1 is a possible D gene (6 bases). From germline, CDR1 is SGHRS and CDR2 YFSETQ. The CDR3 has 14 residues. With 4 bases removed from V and 11 bases from J, the gap between germline ends came to 18 bases. CDR3 amino acids: CASSDGTPSGKLFF. The CDR3 DNA follows: TGCGCCAGCAGCGATGGGACACCCTCGGGGAAACTGTTTTTT. Looking up the rest from reference TRBV5-1 and TRBJ1-4 gives the full variable domain: KAGVTQTPRYLIKTRGQQVTLSCSPISGHRSVSWYQQTPGQGLQFLFEYFSETQRNKGNFPGRFSGRQFSNSRSEMNVSTLELGDSALYLCASSDGTPSGKLFFGSGTQLSVL.

This clone was picked up a small number of times. The chain joins TRBV5-6 to TRBJ2-5, with TRBD1 identical over 7 bases. After removal of 3 bases from V and 5 bases from J, the junction contained 10 bases not matched to a gene. Germline-derived CDR1 and CDR2 are SGHDT and YYEEEE. CDR3 length: 15 residues. The CDR3 DNA reads as TGTGCCAGCAGCTACCCCTTACTACAGGGGGAGACCCAGTACTTC. This encodes CASSYPLLQGETQYF.

The rearrangement links TRBV2 to TRBJ2-3; 8 bases are shared with TRBD2. This CDR3 spans 15 amino acids. Germline V gene lookup returns CDR1 SNHLY and CDR2 FYNNEI. The trim removed 1 base at V and 7 bases at J, leaving 7 bases unmatched. CDR3 protein: CASSEDGSGVNTQYF. CDR3 nucleotides: TGTGCCAGCAGTGAAGATGGTAGCGGGGTGAATACGCAGTATTTT.

CDR3 bases: TGTGCCAGTAAATCTCAAGCGGGAGAAAAGGGTTACGAGCAGTACTTC. This codes for CASKSQAGEKGYEQYF. The V gene is TRBV19, the J gene TRBJ2-7, with 8 bases lining up with TRBD2. The CDR3 loop spans 16 amino acids. V shed 7 bases, J shed 4 bases, and the junction held 15 bases outside the gene matches. The germline CDR1 and CDR2 sequences are LNHDA and SQIVND (reference sequence). Supplemented by reference TRBV19 and TRBJ2-7, the full variable domain reads DGGITQSPKYLFRKEGQNVTLSCEQNLNHDAMYWYRQDPGQGLRLIYYSQIVNDFQKGDIAEGYSVSREKKESFPLTVTSAQKNPTAFYLCASKSQAGEKGYEQYFGPGTRLTVT.

J is TRBJ2-1 and V is TRBV2; TRBD2 matches at 7 bases. Trimming removed 7 bases from V and 9 bases from J; junction bases left unmatched: 3. Germline CDR1 and CDR2: SNHLY and FYNNEI. The CDR3 runs to 11 residues. This chain's CDR3 is CASKLALEQFF. In DNA, the CDR3 is TGTGCCAGCAAACTAGCGCTTGAGCAGTTCTTC.

CDR3 sequence reads: CASSHIGLARSSYEQYF. The CDR3 region has the DNA TGTGCCAGCAGCCATATAGGACTAGCTAGGAGCTCCTACGAGCAGTACTTC. This rearrangement joins TRBV7-2 to TRBJ2-7; 8 bases agree with TRBD2. The CDR3 runs to 17 residues. V dropped 5 bases and J dropped 0; count of bases not matched to a gene: 12. Germline CDR1 and CDR2: SGHTA and FQGNSA.

This rearrangement joins TRBV5-1 to TRBJ2-3, with a weak D call TRBD1 (7 bases). The CDR3 consists of 18 residues. V lost 4 bases and J 2 bases, leaving 23 bases between the germline ends. The germline CDR1 and CDR2 sequences are SGHRS and YFSETQ. The CDR3 DNA sequence: TGCGCCAGCAGCAGACCAGGGGGGATAACTAGATTCACAGATACGCAGTATTTT. Translated: CASSRPGGITRFTDTQYF.

This chain links TRBV29-1 with TRBJ2-7; TRBD1 matches 8 bases. Per the germline V gene, CDR1 is SQVTM and CDR2 is ANQGSEA. The CDR3 runs 15 residues. V was pared by 7 bases and J by 2 bases, with 13 bases of the junction left unmatched. The CDR3 DNA is TGCAGCGCAACTGGACAGGGAACTTGGGCCTACGAGCAGTACTTC. Encoded protein: CSATGQGTWAYEQYF.

This clone has just a few counts. This chain links TRBV4-2 with TRBJ2-7; D is unresolved. V was pared by 2 bases and J by 0 bases, with 11 bases between. The CDR3 extends over 15 amino acids. The V gene's germline CDR1 is LGHNA and CDR2 YNFKEQ. The CDR3 DNA reads as TGTGCCAGCAGCCAATCGTGGACCCCCTCCTACGAGCAGTACTTC. As protein: CASSQSWTPSYEQYF.

A word on this clone: Other DNA variants within this sample encode the same CDR3. The chain links TRBV30 to TRBJ2-7; D is uncertain. Germline assignment: CDR1 GTSNPN and CDR2 SVGIG (reference sequence). There are 12 residues in the CDR3. V lost 0 bases and J 7 bases, leaving 10 bases between the germline ends. The CDR3 bases are TGTGCCTGGAGTGTTCCCCCCAGGGAGCAGTACTTC. It yields the protein CAWSVPPREQYF.

The chain links TRBV2 to TRBJ1-2, with 7 bases matching TRBD1. Germline lookup yields CDR1 SNHLY and CDR2 FYNNEI. V shed 7 bases and J 4 bases; nucleotides not matched to a gene: 9. CDR3 length: 14 residues. The chain's CDR3 is CASKLGQTSYGYTF. The CDR3 nucleotides read TGTGCCAGCAAGTTGGGACAGACCTCCTATGGCTACACCTTC.

The J gene is TRBJ2-3, the V gene TRBV5-1, with D unclear. The CDR3 extends over 13 amino acids. Trimming took off 4 bases at V and 0 bases at J, with 6 bases between the two ends. Germline V lookup: CDR1 SGHRS, CDR2 YFSETQ. This chain's CDR3 is CASSLHSTDTQYF. The CDR3 region has the DNA TGCGCCAGCAGCCTCCATAGCACAGATACGCAGTATTTT.

The chain uses TRBV10-2 and TRBJ2-1, with 8 positions matching TRBD1. The CDR3 length is 15 residues. The V gene's germline CDR1 is WSHSY and CDR2 SAAADI. The J segment lost 1 base and the V segment lost 6 bases, leaving 5 bases of the junction unmatched. CDR3 loop: CASRDRVGSYNEQFF. The CDR3 DNA sequence: TGCGCCAGCAGGGACAGGGTAGGTTCCTACAATGAGCAGTTCTTC.

The genes are TRBV7-2 and TRBJ2-7; tentatively, D is TRBD2 (5 bases). Between the trimmed V and J ends, which lost 1 base and 5 bases, there was a span of 18 bases. The CDR3 has 16 amino acids. From germline, CDR1 is SGHTA and CDR2 FQGNSA. The CDR3 DNA reads as TGTGCCAGCAGCTTAGGTGGTGGGAGCTTAGGCAACGAGCAGTACTTC. It specifies CASSLGGGSLGNEQYF.